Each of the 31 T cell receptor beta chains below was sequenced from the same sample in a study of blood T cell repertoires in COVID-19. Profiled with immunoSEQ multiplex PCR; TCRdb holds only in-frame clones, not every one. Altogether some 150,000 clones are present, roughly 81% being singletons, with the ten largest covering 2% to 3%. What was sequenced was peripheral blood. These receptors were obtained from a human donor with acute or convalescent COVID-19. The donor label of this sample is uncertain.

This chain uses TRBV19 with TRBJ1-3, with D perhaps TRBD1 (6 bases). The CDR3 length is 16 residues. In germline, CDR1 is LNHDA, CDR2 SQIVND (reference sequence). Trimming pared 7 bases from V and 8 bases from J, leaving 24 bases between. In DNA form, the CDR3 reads TGTGCCAGTACCCCCCGATGGGGGCGCGTTCCGGACACCATATATTTT. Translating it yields CASTPRWGRVPDTIYF.

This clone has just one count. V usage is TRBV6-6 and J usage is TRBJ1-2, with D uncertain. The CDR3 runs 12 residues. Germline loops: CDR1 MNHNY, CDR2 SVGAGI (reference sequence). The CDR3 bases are TGTGCTACTGCCCAAGCTAACTATGGCTACACCTTC. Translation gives CATAQANYGYTF.

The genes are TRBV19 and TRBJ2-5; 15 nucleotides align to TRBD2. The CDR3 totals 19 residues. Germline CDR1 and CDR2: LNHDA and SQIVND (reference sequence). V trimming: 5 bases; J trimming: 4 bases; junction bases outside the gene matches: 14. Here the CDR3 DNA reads TGTGCCAGTAGTGACCGGACTAGCGGGAGGGGAGGGTTGGGAGAGACCCAGTACTTC. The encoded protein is CASSDRTSGRGGLGETQYF.

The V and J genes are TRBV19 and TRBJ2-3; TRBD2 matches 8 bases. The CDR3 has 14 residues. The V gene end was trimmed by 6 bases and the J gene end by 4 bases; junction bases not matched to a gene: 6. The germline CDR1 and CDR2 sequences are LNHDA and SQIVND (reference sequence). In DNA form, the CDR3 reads TGTGCCAGTAGGGTTAGCGGGAATGCAGATACGCAGTATTTT. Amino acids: CASRVSGNADTQYF.

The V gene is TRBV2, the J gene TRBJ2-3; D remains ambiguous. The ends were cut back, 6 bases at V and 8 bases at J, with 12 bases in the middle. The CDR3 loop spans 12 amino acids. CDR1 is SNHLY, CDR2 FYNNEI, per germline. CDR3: CASRNSLGTQYF. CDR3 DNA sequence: TGTGCCAGCAGGAACAGTCTGGGTACGCAGTATTTT.

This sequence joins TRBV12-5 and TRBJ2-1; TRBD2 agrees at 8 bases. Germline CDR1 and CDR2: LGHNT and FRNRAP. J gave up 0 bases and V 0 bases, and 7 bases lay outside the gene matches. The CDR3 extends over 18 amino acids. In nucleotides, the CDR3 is TGTGCTAGTGGTTTGGTCCCTCTAGCGGGCGTCTCCTACAATGAGCAGTTCTTC. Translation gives CASGLVPLAGVSYNEQFF.

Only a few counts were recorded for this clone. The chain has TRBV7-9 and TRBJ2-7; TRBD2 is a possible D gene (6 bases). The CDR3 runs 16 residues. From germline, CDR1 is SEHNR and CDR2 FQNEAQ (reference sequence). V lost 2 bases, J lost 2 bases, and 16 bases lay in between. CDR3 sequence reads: CASSLSFGSTAYEQYF. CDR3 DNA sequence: TGTGCCAGCAGCTTATCATTCGGGAGCACTGCCTACGAGCAGTACTTC.

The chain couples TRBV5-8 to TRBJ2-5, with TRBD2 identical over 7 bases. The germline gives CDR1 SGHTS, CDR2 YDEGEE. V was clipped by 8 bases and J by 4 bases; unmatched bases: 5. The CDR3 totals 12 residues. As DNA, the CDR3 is TGTGCCAGGCGGGGGTCGGGAGAGACCCAGTACTTC. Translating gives CARRGSGETQYF.

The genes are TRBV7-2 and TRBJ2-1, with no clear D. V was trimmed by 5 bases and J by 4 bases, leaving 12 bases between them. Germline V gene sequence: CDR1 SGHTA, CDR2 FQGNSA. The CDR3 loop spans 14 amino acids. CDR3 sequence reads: CASSQTPGYNEQFF. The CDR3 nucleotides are TGTGCCAGCAGCCAGACCCCAGGATACAATGAGCAGTTCTTC.

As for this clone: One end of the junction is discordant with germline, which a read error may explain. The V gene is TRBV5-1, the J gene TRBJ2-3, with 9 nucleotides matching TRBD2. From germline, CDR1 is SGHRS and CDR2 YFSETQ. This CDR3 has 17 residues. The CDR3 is CASNLGLAGASTDTQYF. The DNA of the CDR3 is TGCGCCAGCAACTTGGGTTTAGCGGGGGCTAGCACAGATACGCAGTATTTT.

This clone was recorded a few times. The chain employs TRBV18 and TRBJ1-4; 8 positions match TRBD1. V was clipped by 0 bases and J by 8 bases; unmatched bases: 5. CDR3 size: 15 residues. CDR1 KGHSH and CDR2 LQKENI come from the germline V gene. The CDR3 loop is CASSPPDRGKEKLFF. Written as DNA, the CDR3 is TGTGCCAGCTCACCACCCGACAGGGGTAAAGAAAAACTGTTTTTT.

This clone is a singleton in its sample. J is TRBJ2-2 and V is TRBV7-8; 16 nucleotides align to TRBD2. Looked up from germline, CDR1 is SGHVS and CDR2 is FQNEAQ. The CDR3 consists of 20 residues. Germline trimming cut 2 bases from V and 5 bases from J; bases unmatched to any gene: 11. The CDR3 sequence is CASSLTTGTSGRARTGELFF. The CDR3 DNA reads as TGTGCCAGCAGCTTAACTACCGGGACTAGCGGGAGGGCCCGGACCGGGGAGCTGTTTTTT.

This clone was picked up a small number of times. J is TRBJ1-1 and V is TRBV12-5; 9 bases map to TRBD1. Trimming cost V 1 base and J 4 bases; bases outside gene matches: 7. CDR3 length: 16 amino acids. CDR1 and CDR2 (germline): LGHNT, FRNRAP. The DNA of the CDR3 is TGTGCTAGTGGTTTGGAACAAAACAGGGGGCTCACTGAAGCTTTCTTT. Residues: CASGLEQNRGLTEAFF.

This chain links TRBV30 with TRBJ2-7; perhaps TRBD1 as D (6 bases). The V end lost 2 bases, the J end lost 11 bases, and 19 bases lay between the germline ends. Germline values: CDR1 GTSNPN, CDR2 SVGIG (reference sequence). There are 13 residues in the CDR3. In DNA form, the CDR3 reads TGTGCCTGGAGTCCTACCAACAGGGCTGAGGAGTACTTC. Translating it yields CAWSPTNRAEEYF.

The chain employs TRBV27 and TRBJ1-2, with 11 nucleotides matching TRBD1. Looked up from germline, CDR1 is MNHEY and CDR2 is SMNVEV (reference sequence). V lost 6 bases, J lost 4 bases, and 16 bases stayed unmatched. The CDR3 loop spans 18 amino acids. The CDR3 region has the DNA TGTGCCAGCAGGGTTTTCCTAGGTACCGGGACAGGGGGCTATGGCTACACCTTC. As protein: CASRVFLGTGTGGYGYTF.

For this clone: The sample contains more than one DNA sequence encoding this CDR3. CDR3 amino acids: CSVGGQSTDTQYF. The DNA of the CDR3 is TGCAGCGTTGGTGGCCAGAGCACAGATACGCAGTATTTT. The chain combines TRBV29-1 with TRBJ2-3; D unclear. V lost 4 bases and J lost 0, with 8 bases in between. Germline CDR1 SQVTM, CDR2 ANQGSEA. This CDR3 is 13 amino acids long.

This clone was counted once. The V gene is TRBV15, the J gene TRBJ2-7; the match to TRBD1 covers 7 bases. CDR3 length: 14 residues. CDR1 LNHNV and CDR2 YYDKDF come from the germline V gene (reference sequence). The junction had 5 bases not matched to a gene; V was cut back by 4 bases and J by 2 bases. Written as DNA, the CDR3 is TGTGCCACCAGCACGCGACAGGGCCCCTACGAGCAGTACTTC. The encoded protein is CATSTRQGPYEQYF.

The CDR3 loop reads CASSQRAAGGDEQFF. Here the CDR3 DNA reads TGTGCCAGCAGCCAACGTGCTGCGGGAGGGGATGAGCAGTTCTTC. The J gene is TRBJ2-1, the V gene TRBV11-2, with 9 bases that match TRBD2. This CDR3 is 15 amino acids long. V was pared by 5 bases and J by 8 bases, with 10 bases of the junction left unmatched. The germline gives CDR1 SGHAT, CDR2 FQNNGV.

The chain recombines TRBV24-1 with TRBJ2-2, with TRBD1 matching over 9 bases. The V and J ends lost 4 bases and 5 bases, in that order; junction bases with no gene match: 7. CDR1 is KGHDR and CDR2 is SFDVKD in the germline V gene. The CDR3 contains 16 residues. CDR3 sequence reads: CATSDWGQGRTGELFF. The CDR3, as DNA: TGTGCCACCAGTGACTGGGGACAGGGAAGGACCGGGGAGCTGTTTTTT.

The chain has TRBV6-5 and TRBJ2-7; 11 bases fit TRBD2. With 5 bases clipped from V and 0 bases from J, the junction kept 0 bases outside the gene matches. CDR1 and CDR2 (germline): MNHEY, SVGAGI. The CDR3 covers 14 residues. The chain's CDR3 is CASSTSGSSYEQYV. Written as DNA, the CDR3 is TGTGCCAGCAGTACTAGCGGGAGCTCCTACGAGCAGTACGTC.

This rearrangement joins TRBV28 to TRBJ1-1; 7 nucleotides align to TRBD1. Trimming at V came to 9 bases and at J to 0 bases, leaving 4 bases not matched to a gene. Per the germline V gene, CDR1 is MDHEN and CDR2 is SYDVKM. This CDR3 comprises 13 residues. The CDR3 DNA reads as TGTGCCAGTCAGGGACAGCTGAACACTGAAGCTTTCTTT. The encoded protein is CASQGQLNTEAFF.

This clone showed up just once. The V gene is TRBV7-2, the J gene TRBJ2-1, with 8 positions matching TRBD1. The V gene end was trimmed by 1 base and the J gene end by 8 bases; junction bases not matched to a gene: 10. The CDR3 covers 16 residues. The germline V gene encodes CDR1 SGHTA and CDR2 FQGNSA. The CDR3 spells CASSLVAGQGYYEQFF. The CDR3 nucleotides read TGTGCCAGCAGCTTAGTGGCCGGACAGGGTTATTATGAGCAGTTCTTC.

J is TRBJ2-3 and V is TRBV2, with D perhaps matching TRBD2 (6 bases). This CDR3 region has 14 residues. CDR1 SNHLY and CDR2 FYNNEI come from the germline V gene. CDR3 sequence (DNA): TGTGCTGAAAAGGGCGGGGTTAGCACAGATACGCAGTATTTT. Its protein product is CAEKGGVSTDTQYF.

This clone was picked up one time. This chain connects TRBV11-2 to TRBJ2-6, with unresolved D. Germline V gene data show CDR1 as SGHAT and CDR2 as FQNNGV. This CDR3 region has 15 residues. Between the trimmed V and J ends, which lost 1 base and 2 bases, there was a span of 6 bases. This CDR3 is CASSLVFPGANVLTF. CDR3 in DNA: TGTGCCAGCAGCTTAGTCTTCCCTGGGGCCAACGTCCTGACTTTC.

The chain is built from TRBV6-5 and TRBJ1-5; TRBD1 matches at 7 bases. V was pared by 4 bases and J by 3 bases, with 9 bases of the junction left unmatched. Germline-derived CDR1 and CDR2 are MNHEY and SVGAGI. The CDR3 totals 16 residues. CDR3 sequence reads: CASSSRGQLINQPQHF. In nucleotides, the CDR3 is TGTGCCAGCAGTTCAAGGGGGCAGCTAATCAATCAGCCCCAGCATTTT.

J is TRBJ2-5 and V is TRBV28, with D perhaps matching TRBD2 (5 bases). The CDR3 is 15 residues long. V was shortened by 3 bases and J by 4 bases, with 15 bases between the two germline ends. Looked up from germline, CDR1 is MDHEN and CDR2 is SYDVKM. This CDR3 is CASSFTLERGETQYF. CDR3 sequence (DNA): TGTGCCAGCAGTTTCACACTAGAGAGAGGAGAGACCCAGTACTTC.

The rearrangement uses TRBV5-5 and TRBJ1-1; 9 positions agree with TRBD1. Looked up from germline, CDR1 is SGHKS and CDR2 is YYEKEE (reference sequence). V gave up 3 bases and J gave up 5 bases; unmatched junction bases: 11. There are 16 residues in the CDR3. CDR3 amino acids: CASSWGMGQGGTEAFF. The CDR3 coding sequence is TGTGCCAGCAGCTGGGGAATGGGACAGGGAGGAACTGAAGCTTTCTTT.

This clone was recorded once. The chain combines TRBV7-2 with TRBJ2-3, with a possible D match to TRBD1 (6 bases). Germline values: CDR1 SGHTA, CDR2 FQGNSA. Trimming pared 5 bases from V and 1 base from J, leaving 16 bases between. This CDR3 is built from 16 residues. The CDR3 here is CASSREGDPRTDTQYF. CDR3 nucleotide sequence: TGTGCCAGCAGCCGCGAGGGGGACCCTCGCACAGATACGCAGTATTTT.

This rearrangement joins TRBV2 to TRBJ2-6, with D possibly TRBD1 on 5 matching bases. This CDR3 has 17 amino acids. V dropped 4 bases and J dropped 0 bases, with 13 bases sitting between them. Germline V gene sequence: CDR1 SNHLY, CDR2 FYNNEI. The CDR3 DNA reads TGTGCCAGCAGTGCTGGCAGGGCGCTCTCTGGGGCCAACGTCCTGACTTTC. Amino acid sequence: CASSAGRALSGANVLTF.

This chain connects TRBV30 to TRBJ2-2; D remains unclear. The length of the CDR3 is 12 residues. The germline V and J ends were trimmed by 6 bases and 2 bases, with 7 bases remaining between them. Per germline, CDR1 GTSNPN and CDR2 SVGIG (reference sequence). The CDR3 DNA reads TGTGCCTGTAACAAAAACACCGGGGAGCTGTTTTTT. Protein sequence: CACNKNTGELFF.

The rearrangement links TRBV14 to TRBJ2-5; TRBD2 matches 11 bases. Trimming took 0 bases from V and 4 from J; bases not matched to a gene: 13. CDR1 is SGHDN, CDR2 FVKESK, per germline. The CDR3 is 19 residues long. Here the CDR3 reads CASSQDWVAGGPGLETQYF. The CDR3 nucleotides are TGTGCCAGCAGCCAAGATTGGGTAGCGGGGGGGCCAGGGTTAGAGACCCAGTACTTC.